A selection of T cell receptor beta chains follows, all from one sample in a study of T cells after yellow fever vaccination. Using its own MiXCR run on the 5' RACE reads, TCRdb lists one record per CDR3 protein. Of a few hundred thousand distinct CDR3 sequences detected, over 4% appear once; the ten largest clones hold roughly 25%. This specimen was PBMCs, taken 5 days after the yellow fever booster vaccination. Receptors were obtained from a man aged 18-30 years who received the YFV17D yellow fever vaccine. CDR3s include the opening cysteine and the closing phenylalanine or tryptophan. D genes are given only for firm matches. Rows may omit the clone size; those that give it use once, few, many or a size class.

j_call clone_size d_call v_call cdr3_aa cdr3_nt
TRBJ2-3 . TRBD2 TRBV10-3 CAISNQRGGTDTQYF TGTGCCATCAGTAATCAGCGGGGGGGCACAGATACGCAGTATTTT
TRBJ2-3 few TRBD2 TRBV20-1 CSARAGLAGGQQQADTQYF TGCAGTGCTAGAGCGGGACTAGCGGGGGGGCAACAGCAGGCAGATACGCAGTATTTT
TRBJ1-1 many . TRBV7-9 CASSSDSRGPKAFF TGTGCCAGCAGCTCGGACTCGAGAGGCCCAAAAGCTTTCTTT
TRBJ2-1 . . TRBV5-4 CASSFLEAGNEQFF TGTGCCAGCAGTTTTCTGGAGGCGGGAAATGAGCAGTTCTTC
TRBJ2-4 . . TRBV6-2/TRBV6-3 CASSYSPPSRSQQTAKNIQYF TGTGCCAGCAGTTACTCCCCGCCCAGCCGTTCCCAACAGACAGCCAAAAACATTCAGTACTTC
TRBJ2-5 . . TRBV7-2 CASSFKRFQETQYF TGTGCCAGCAGCTTCAAGCGGTTCCAAGAGACCCAGTACTTC
TRBJ1-2 . TRBD1 TRBV7-9 CASSHHEGQTSLRYTF TGTGCCAGCAGCCACCACGAGGGACAGACCTCTTTGCGCTACACCTTC
TRBJ1-4 many TRBD1 TRBV4-1 CASSPRDRGGGKLFF TGCGCCAGCAGCCCTCGGGACAGGGGAGGGGGAAAACTGTTTTTT
TRBJ2-1 few . TRBV5-1 CASSLPGGHNEQFF TGCGCCAGCAGCTTGCCGGGGGGCCACAATGAGCAGTTCTTC
TRBJ1-4 . . TRBV4-2 CASSQDRGEGNEKLFF TGTGCCAGCAGCCAAGATCGGGGGGAAGGAAATGAAAAACTGTTTTTT
TRBJ1-6 few . TRBV18 CASSPPFKSPLHF TGTGCCAGCTCACCACCGTTTAAGTCACCCCTCCACTTT
TRBJ2-7 few TRBD1 TRBV12-3/TRBV12-4 CASSLFTGTGPYEQYF TGTGCCAGCAGTTTATTCACCGGGACAGGCCCCTACGAGCAGTACTTC
TRBJ1-4 many TRBD1 TRBV28 CASSSSGTGSLGEKLFF TGTGCCAGCAGTTCCTCCGGGACAGGGTCCCTTGGTGAAAAACTGTTTTTT
TRBJ1-5 . . TRBV6-1 CASRYGSLAQHF TGTGCCAGCAGGTACGGTAGTTTGGCCCAGCATTTT
TRBJ2-5 few TRBD2 TRBV20-1 CSAPLAGEETQYF TGCAGTGCTCCCCTAGCGGGGGAAGAGACCCAGTACTTC
TRBJ2-2 . TRBD1 TRBV5-1 CASSVIQGPITGELFF TGCGCCAGCAGCGTAATACAGGGGCCTATCACCGGGGAGCTGTTTTTT
TRBJ1-4 few . TRBV5-1 CASSRRGGSEKLFF TGCGCCAGCAGCCGCCGGGGAGGTAGTGAAAAACTGTTTTTT
TRBJ2-5 . TRBD1 TRBV29-1 CSASEQGAGETQYF TGCAGCGCTTCAGAACAGGGGGCGGGGGAGACCCAGTACTTC
TRBJ2-5 . . TRBV27 CASSFKRDGTQYF TGTGCCAGCAGTTTTAAGAGAGACGGGACCCAGTACTTC
TRBJ2-1 few TRBD2 TRBV27 CASSLRGGPLNEQFF TGTGCCAGCAGTTTACGGGGGGGGCCCCTCAATGAGCAGTTCTTC
TRBJ1-6 many . TRBV20-1 CSAPQALYNSPLHF TGCAGTGCTCCCCAGGCCCTCTATAATTCACCCCTCCACTTT
TRBJ1-2 . . TRBV7-9 CASSLDSQGYGYTF TGTGCCAGCAGCTTAGACAGTCAGGGATATGGCTACACCTTC
TRBJ1-5 . . TRBV2 CASLPTGGNQPQHF TGTGCCAGCCTGCCAACAGGAGGCAATCAGCCCCAGCATTTT
TRBJ2-7 few TRBD2 TRBV12-3/TRBV12-4 CASSLGLGTYEQYF TGTGCCAGCAGTCTAGGACTAGGAACCTACGAGCAGTACTTC